The 20 T cell receptor beta chains presented below share a single source sample, sequenced in a study of post-analysis software for immune sequencing data. Study-wide findings and caveats: Five or six TRBV segments, TRBV5-6, TRBV5-1 and TRBV20-1 among them, were found more frequent in patients than controls.

Prepared TCR beta cDNA libraries contained unique molecular identifiers. TCRdb itself ran the PCR reads through MiXCR, one entry per CDR3 protein. The sample holds about 560,000 distinct CDR3 sequences, roughly 47% seen once. Their antigen targets remain unknown. Sequenced: blood. The receptor source for this set is a girl aged 5-17 years with multiple sclerosis.

The chain joins TRBV12-3 or TRBV12-4 to TRBJ2-1; 13 bases align to TRBD2. CDR3 size: 19 residues. After removal of 5 bases from V and 1 base from J, the junction contained 11 bases not matched to a gene. The CDR3 sequence: CASSRLLAGGRVSYNEQFF. The CDR3 DNA follows: TGTGCCAGCAGTAGACTACTAGCGGGAGGGCGGGTTTCCTACAATGAGCAGTTCTTC.

The chain combines TRBV6-1 with TRBJ1-2; D is unclear. The V gene's germline CDR1 is MNHNS and CDR2 SASEGT. The CDR3 consists of 13 residues. Trimming removed 3 bases at V and 7 bases at J, with 12 bases between. CDR3 region: CASSEAPGIGYTF. As DNA, the CDR3 is TGTGCCAGCAGTGAGGCCCCCGGTATTGGCTACACCTTC.

The chain employs TRBV12-3 or TRBV12-4 and TRBJ2-7; D unresolved. The CDR3 covers 12 residues. V lost 1 base and J lost 6, with 7 bases in between. The chain's CDR3 is CASSLGSAEQYF. DNA for the CDR3: TGTGCCAGCAGTTTAGGGTCGGCCGAGCAGTACTTC.

As for this clonotype: One end of the junction fails to match germline, which may point to a read error. The chain combines TRBV12-3 or TRBV12-4 with TRBJ2-2; 8 nucleotides align to TRBD2. There are 16 residues in the CDR3. CDR3 sequence: CASSFGRGFITGKLFF. The DNA for the CDR3 is TGTGCCAGCAGTTTCGGGAGGGGGTTTATCACCGGGAAGCTGTTTTTT.

This clonotype was observed a few times. The chain employs TRBV20-1 and TRBJ2-1; TRBD2 aligns across 8 bases. This CDR3 spans 15 amino acids. Germline-derived CDR1 and CDR2 are DFQATT and SNEGSKA (reference sequence). V shed 2 bases, J shed 5 bases, and the junction held 8 bases outside the gene matches. Here the CDR3 DNA reads TGCAGTGCTAGACCCGGGACTAGTACACACAATGAGCAGTTCTTC. It specifies CSARPGTSTHNEQFF.

This clonotype appeared a few times. The rearrangement joins TRBV5-1 to TRBJ2-6; either TRBD1 or TRBD2 may supply D (5 bases each). V lost 0 bases and J 4 bases, leaving 11 bases between the germline ends. CDR1 is SGHRS and CDR2 is YFSETQ in the germline V gene. The CDR3 consists of 16 residues. The CDR3 region is CASSLVPGRGANVLTF. The CDR3 DNA follows: TGCGCCAGCAGCTTGGTACCGGGGCGAGGGGCCAACGTCCTGACTTTC.

This clonotype was found a few times. The chain employs TRBV20-1 and TRBJ2-5; D remains ambiguous. The CDR3 is made up of 14 amino acids. CDR1 and CDR2 (germline): DFQATT, SNEGSKA (reference sequence). Trimming pared 0 bases from V and 4 bases from J, leaving 12 bases between. CDR3 protein: CSARDTRRAETQYF. In nucleotides, the CDR3 is TGCAGTGCTAGAGATACCCGGAGAGCAGAGACCCAGTACTTC.

This sequence joins TRBV10-3 and TRBJ2-3; 13 bases map to TRBD2. CDR1 is ENHRY and CDR2 is SYGVKD in the germline V gene. There are 17 residues in the CDR3. After removal of 5 bases from V and 6 bases from J, the junction contained 11 bases not matched to a gene. This chain's CDR3 is CAISPRTSGREGDTQYF. The CDR3 nucleotides are TGTGCCATCAGTCCCCGGACTAGCGGGAGAGAGGGGGATACGCAGTATTTT.

The chain is built from TRBV2 and TRBJ2-5; TRBD1 matches at 11 bases. After removal of 0 bases from V and 6 bases from J, the junction contained 12 bases not matched to a gene. Germline-derived CDR1 and CDR2 are SNHLY and FYNNEI. This CDR3 comprises 18 residues. Written as DNA, the CDR3 is TGTGCCAGCAGTGAAGCGCTTTTAGGGACAGGGGGTAGGAAGACCCAGTACTTC. Protein product: CASSEALLGTGGRKTQYF.

The chain is built from TRBV3-1 and TRBJ2-5; 11 bases map to TRBD2. Germline-derived CDR1 and CDR2 are LGHDT and YNNKEL (reference sequence). CDR3 length: 17 amino acids. With 0 bases clipped from V and 3 bases from J, the junction kept 6 bases outside the gene matches. CDR3 residues: CASSQDWGTSGKETQYF. The CDR3 nucleotides read TGTGCCAGCAGCCAAGATTGGGGGACTAGCGGAAAAGAGACCCAGTACTTC.

This clonotype showed up just a few times. The chain employs TRBV29-1 and TRBJ2-1; TRBD1 is a possible D gene (5 bases). V dropped 1 base and J dropped 0 bases, with 10 bases sitting between them. The CDR3 covers 15 residues. The germline CDR1 and CDR2 sequences are SQVTM and ANQGSEA. The CDR3 region has the DNA TGCAGCGTTGAAGCGGACACCAGCTCCTACAATGAGCAGTTCTTC. Its protein is CSVEADTSSYNEQFF.

The chain links TRBV20-1 to TRBJ2-5; no clear D. Germline values: CDR1 DFQATT, CDR2 SNEGSKA (reference sequence). CDR3 length: 11 residues. Deletions cut 3 bases from V and 2 bases from J, with 4 bases between. The CDR3 nucleotides read TGCAGTGCTAGGGAGCAAGAGACCCAGTACTTC. Its protein is CSAREQETQYF.

V is TRBV5-1 and J is TRBJ2-5; perhaps TRBD1 as D (6 bases). The CDR3 spans 15 residues. Trimming removed 2 bases from V and 5 bases from J, with 16 bases in between. Germline assignment: CDR1 SGHRS and CDR2 YFSETQ. The CDR3 coding sequence is TGCGCCAGCAGCTTACAACAGGGATCGTGGGAGACCCAGTACTTC. Encoded protein: CASSLQQGSWETQYF.

The chain carries TRBV12-5 and TRBJ2-7; D is unclear. CDR1 and CDR2 (germline): LGHNT, FRNRAP. This CDR3 has 13 amino acids. Trimming took off 1 base at V and 4 bases at J, with 8 bases between the two ends. CDR3 in DNA: TGTGCTAGTGGTTTGGGAGAGATGTACGAGCAGTACTTC. This gives the protein CASGLGEMYEQYF.

The chain carries TRBV20-1 and TRBJ2-3; 10 nucleotides line up with TRBD1. CDR1 and CDR2 from the germline V gene are DFQATT and SNEGSKA (reference sequence). CDR3 length: 17 amino acids. V lost 3 bases to trimming and J lost 3 bases; unmatched junction nucleotides: 12. The CDR3 DNA reads as TGCAGTGCTAGTGGAACACCGGGACAGGGGAGGACAGATACGCAGTATTTT. Translating it yields CSASGTPGQGRTDTQYF.

This chain uses TRBV5-1 with TRBJ1-4, with 9 bases lining up with TRBD1. The trim removed 0 bases at V and 5 bases at J, leaving 2 bases unmatched. This CDR3 is 15 amino acids long. Germline V CDR1 and CDR2: SGHRS, YFSETQ. This CDR3 reads CASSLETGGNEKLFF. DNA for the CDR3: TGCGCCAGCAGCTTGGAGACAGGGGGGAATGAAAAACTGTTTTTT.

The chain is built from TRBV5-4 and TRBJ2-7; weak D call: TRBD1 (6 bases). V dropped 3 bases and J dropped 1 base, with 14 bases sitting between them. This CDR3 has 15 amino acids. Germline assignment: CDR1 SGHNT and CDR2 YYREEE (reference sequence). The CDR3 spells CASSSIDRISYEQYF. CDR3 DNA: TGTGCCAGCAGCTCCATCGACAGGATTTCCTACGAGCAGTACTTC.

The J gene is TRBJ2-1, the V gene TRBV15, with TRBD2 identical over 9 bases. The end of the DNA fits TRBJ2-7 better, so the J call may be wrong. Germline V gene lookup returns CDR1 LNHNV and CDR2 YYDKDF (reference sequence). The CDR3 has 14 residues. The CDR3 region is CATKAGGPYNEQYF. CDR3 DNA sequence: TGTGCCACCAAGGCGGGGGGGCCCTACAATGAGCAGTACTTC.

The J gene is TRBJ2-1, the V gene TRBV28; perhaps TRBD2 as D (6 bases). Trimming shortened V by 3 bases and J by 6 bases, and 9 bases separated the two germline ends. Germline V lookup: CDR1 MDHEN, CDR2 SYDVKM. The CDR3 totals 13 residues. In nucleotides, the CDR3 is TGTGCCAGCAGTTTCCCCGGGGGCAATGAGCAGTTCTTC. Residues: CASSFPGGNEQFF.

The chain carries TRBV6-5 and TRBJ2-5; possibly TRBD2 for D (5 bases). There are 16 residues in the CDR3. The germline gives CDR1 MNHEY, CDR2 SVGAGI. Trimming took off 0 bases at V and 2 bases at J, with 13 bases between the two ends. CDR3 DNA: TGTGCCAGCAGTTACTCTACGGGGTTTCGGCAAGAGACCCAGTACTTC. Residues: CASSYSTGFRQETQYF.